A selection of T cell receptor beta chains follows, all from one sample in a study of blood T cell repertoires in COVID-19. Libraries were prepared by immunoSEQ multiplex PCR; TCRdb keeps only in-frame clonotypes and omits some of them. The sample shows about 83,000 clones, approximately 86% of them seen only once. Input material: peripheral blood. The source of these receptors is an elderly man with active or convalescent COVID-19. The CDR3 runs from the conserved cysteine through the conserved F or W. A row's size may be missing; if present it is once, few, many or a size class.

cdr3_aa: CASSYRDSNTGELFF
v_call: TRBV7-8
clone_size: -

cdr3_aa: CASSGDRASFTEAFF
v_call: TRBV2
clone_size: -

cdr3_aa: CASSPGFGYTF
v_call: TRBV7-9
clone_size: -

cdr3_aa: CASSKGGQGLSSYNEQFF
v_call: TRBV21-1
clone_size: -

cdr3_aa: CASSQPGTGKTEAFF
v_call: TRBV3-1/TRBV3-2
clone_size: once

cdr3_aa: CAISPGQGYTDTQYF
v_call: TRBV24-1
clone_size: -

cdr3_aa: CASSPTGVGGNQPQHF
v_call: TRBV28
clone_size: once

cdr3_aa: CASRQDLYSPLHF
v_call: TRBV10-1
clone_size: -

cdr3_aa: CASSPGLAVNTGELFF
v_call: TRBV5-4
clone_size: -

cdr3_aa: CATSDFRGWGQETQYF
v_call: TRBV24-1
clone_size: once

cdr3_aa: CASSEAGVGGYTF
v_call: TRBV6-1
clone_size: -

cdr3_aa: CASSFLPTGNWDEQFF
v_call: TRBV27
clone_size: -

cdr3_aa: CASSEGAPYNEQFF
v_call: TRBV2
clone_size: -

cdr3_aa: CASSFVAGETQYF
v_call: TRBV5-1
clone_size: -

cdr3_aa: CASSLAVGETQYF
v_call: TRBV7-7
clone_size: -

cdr3_aa: CASSQGWGTSTQTQYF
v_call: TRBV4-1
clone_size: -

cdr3_aa: CASSLVPGEGETQYF
v_call: TRBV5-1
clone_size: -

cdr3_aa: CATSDLAGADTQYF
v_call: TRBV24-1
clone_size: -

cdr3_aa: CASSEIGVWEKLFF
v_call: TRBV6-1
clone_size: -

cdr3_aa: CASSPTAGSGNTIYF
v_call: TRBV7-6
clone_size: few

cdr3_aa: CASSPGTGPGNTIYF
v_call: TRBV11-3
clone_size: -

cdr3_aa: CASKEQGVSPLHF
v_call: TRBV2
clone_size: few

cdr3_aa: CASSWAVGQPNQPQHF
v_call: TRBV6-2/TRBV6-3
clone_size: medium-sized

cdr3_aa: CSARRGNRAFF
v_call: TRBV20-1
clone_size: -

cdr3_aa: CASRGQELYNEQFF
v_call: TRBV2
clone_size: once

cdr3_aa: CASSQGQVYGYTF
v_call: TRBV12-3/TRBV12-4
clone_size: -

cdr3_aa: CASSFFGGDTEAFF
v_call: TRBV6-8
clone_size: -

cdr3_aa: CASSLPREPGNTIYF
v_call: TRBV28
clone_size: -

cdr3_aa: CASSLRQYGYTF
v_call: TRBV28
clone_size: -

cdr3_aa: CASSSTRGRETQYF
v_call: TRBV19
clone_size: -

cdr3_aa: CASSIVPGYGYTF
v_call: TRBV19
clone_size: few

cdr3_aa: CASSPEGLAGAYNEQFF
v_call: TRBV3-1/TRBV3-2
clone_size: -

cdr3_aa: CATSDFGGLRDTQYF
v_call: TRBV24-1
clone_size: -

cdr3_aa: CASSEGARNEKLFF
v_call: TRBV2
clone_size: -

cdr3_aa: CASRPRTVPHNEQFF
v_call: TRBV11-2
clone_size: few

cdr3_aa: CASSLSGTGTKLFF
v_call: TRBV27
clone_size: -

cdr3_aa: CASSISGGIRSNQPQHF
v_call: TRBV19
clone_size: -

cdr3_aa: CASRQATGGAGYTF
v_call: TRBV28
clone_size: -

cdr3_aa: CASSQDSAPGDYGYTF
v_call: TRBV3-1/TRBV3-2
clone_size: -

cdr3_aa: CASSPLGQGTTNEKLFF
v_call: TRBV18
clone_size: -

cdr3_aa: CSERGGEGIDTQYF
v_call: TRBV29-1
clone_size: -

cdr3_aa: CASSAGEEQPQHF
v_call: TRBV5-1
clone_size: -

cdr3_aa: CASSLLGQNNQPQHF
v_call: TRBV5-5
clone_size: -

cdr3_aa: CASRRGGTDTQYF
v_call: TRBV5-1
clone_size: -

cdr3_aa: CASSLESSGHDEQFF
v_call: TRBV5-1
clone_size: -